The present T cell receptor beta chain was sequenced within a study of blood T cell repertoires in COVID-19. The method was immunoSEQ multiplex PCR; TCRdb's version includes in-frame clones alone and lacks a portion of them. Here the sample spans some 57,000 clones, around 89% being singletons. Germline values: CDR1 SGHAT, CDR2 FQDESV (reference sequence). Trimming cost V 2 bases and J 4 bases, with 11 bases left between them. There are 14 residues in the CDR3. The gene calls are TRBV11-1 and TRBJ1-1; D call uncertain. The TCR originated in a man aged 60 to 69 with active COVID-19. Sequenced: peripheral blood. In DNA form, the CDR3 reads TGTGCCAGCAGCTTATCGGGAGAGAGCACTGAAGCTTTCTTT. Residues: CASSLSGESTEAFF.